This T cell receptor (beta chain) was profiled in a study of blood T cell repertoires in COVID-19. Enrolled through a virtual design, the participants were between 18 and 89 years of age and came from 24 US areas. As for this clone: One end of the junction is discordant with germline, which a read error may explain.

Study processing details: Reference gene primer amplification in the assay estimated nucleated cell counts. The assay was immunoSEQ multiplex PCR, and TCRdb's table has in-frame clones only and misses some. V, J and clone size were drawn from that table, and D and trimming were deduced from the DNA. The sample includes roughly 290,000 clones, roughly 85% of them seen just once. This CDR3 has 13 amino acids. CDR1 and CDR2 from the germline V gene are KGHSH and LQKENI. Sequenced input: PBMCs or T cells enriched from blood (not recorded which). This receptor was obtained from a man aged 25-45 years who had recovered from COVID-19. V usage is TRBV18 and J usage is TRBJ2-1, with 7 nucleotides matching TRBD2. The CDR3 sequence: CASSPPWGGEQFF. For the CDR3, the DNA is TGTGCCAGCTCCCCACCCTGGGGGGGTGAGCAGTTCTTC.